Listed here are 25 T cell receptor beta chains from one sample, sequenced in a study of blood T cell repertoires in COVID-19. The data were produced by immunoSEQ multiplex PCR, yet TCRdb's version contains in-frame clones alone and is incomplete. Of fewer than 250,000 clones detected, 83% appear once; the ten largest clones hold roughly 5.5%. Sequenced material: peripheral blood. These TCRs come from a human donor in a cohort sampled during active COVID-19.

The chain joins TRBV19 to TRBJ1-4; 10 positions match TRBD1. V dropped 3 bases and J dropped 4; count of bases not matched to a gene: 11. Per germline, CDR1 LNHDA and CDR2 SQIVND (reference sequence). This CDR3 region has 18 residues. CDR3: CASSMLWTGGKNNEKLFF. CDR3 sequence (DNA): TGTGCCAGTAGTATGCTATGGACAGGGGGTAAGAATAATGAAAAACTGTTTTTT.

The gene calls are TRBV4-1 and TRBJ1-2; weak D call: TRBD1 (6 bases). The CDR3 spans 14 residues. The V gene lost 2 bases and the J gene lost 5 bases, with 12 bases spanning the gap. In germline, CDR1 is MGHRA, CDR2 YSYEKL. CDR3 residues: CASSQPGTTYGYTF. CDR3 DNA: TGCGCCAGCAGCCAACCTGGGACAACGTATGGCTACACCTTC.

This rearrangement joins TRBV25-1 to TRBJ2-2; 10 bases are a match to TRBD2. V was pared by 6 bases and J by 5 bases, with 15 bases of the junction left unmatched. The CDR3 length is 18 residues. CDR1 and CDR2 (germline): MGHDK, SYGVNS. The CDR3 DNA sequence: TGTGCCAGCAGCGCCCCCCCAGCGGGAGGGACGGGAACCGGGGAGCTGTTTTTT. Translation: CASSAPPAGGTGTGELFF.

The gene calls are TRBV13 and TRBJ1-1, with TRBD1 matching over 10 bases. The ends lost 5 bases at V and 5 bases at J; junction bases unmatched: 8. The CDR3 covers 15 residues. Germline values: CDR1 PRHDT, CDR2 FYEKMQ (reference sequence). This CDR3 is CASSPTGTGETEAFF. In DNA, the CDR3 is TGTGCCAGCAGCCCAACCGGGACAGGGGAGACTGAAGCTTTCTTT.

The rearrangement joins TRBV18 to TRBJ1-4; 7 positions agree with TRBD1. CDR1 KGHSH and CDR2 LQKENI come from the germline V gene. CDR3 length equals 13 residues. V shed 6 bases and J 5 bases; nucleotides not matched to a gene: 3. CDR3 protein: CASSGQSNEKLFF. The CDR3 nucleotides are TGTGCCAGCTCGGGACAGTCCAATGAAAAACTGTTTTTT.

J is TRBJ2-7 and V is TRBV7-9; the match to TRBD1 covers 7 bases. In germline, CDR1 is SEHNR, CDR2 FQNEAQ (reference sequence). The CDR3 runs 14 residues. V was pared by 5 bases and J by 6 bases, with 10 bases of the junction left unmatched. CDR3 amino acids: CASSPDTYRGEQYF. In DNA form, the CDR3 reads TGTGCCAGCAGCCCCGATACCTACAGGGGCGAGCAGTACTTC. The full variable domain, its missing parts supplied by reference TRBV7-9 and TRBJ2-7, is DTGVSQNPRHKITKRGQNVTFRCDPISEHNRLYWYRQTLGQGPEFLTYFQNEAQLEKSRLLSDRFSAERPKGSFSTLEIQRTEQGDSAMYLCASSPDTYRGEQYFGPGTRLTVT.

This chain links TRBV21-1 with TRBJ2-1; the table calls TRBD2, which could not be checked here. TRBV21-1 is an annotated pseudogene. The CDR3 consists of 14 residues. The CDR3 sequence: CASTTEDSYNEQFF. The CDR3 DNA reads TGTGCCAGCACCACTGAAGACTCCTACAATGAGCAGTTCTTC.

This rearrangement joins TRBV28 to TRBJ2-7; no definite D call. Looked up from germline, CDR1 is MDHEN and CDR2 is SYDVKM. The germline V and J ends were trimmed by 5 bases and 4 bases, with 15 bases remaining between them. The CDR3 runs 14 residues. CDR3 amino acids: CASSLPQRSYEQYF. The CDR3, as DNA: TGTGCCAGCAGTCTCCCCCAGCGATCTTACGAGCAGTACTTC.

This rearrangement joins TRBV19 to TRBJ1-5, with D possibly being TRBD1 (5 bases). CDR1 is LNHDA and CDR2 is SQIVND in the germline V gene (reference sequence). V lost 4 bases and J 0 bases, leaving 10 bases between the germline ends. The CDR3 length is 15 residues. The CDR3 here is CASSRPGDSNQPQHF. The CDR3, as DNA: TGTGCCAGTAGTAGGCCGGGGGATAGCAATCAGCCCCAGCATTTT.

This chain connects TRBV7-9 to TRBJ1-1, with D perhaps matching TRBD1 (6 bases). The CDR3 extends over 15 amino acids. Looked up from germline, CDR1 is SEHNR and CDR2 is FQNEAQ (reference sequence). Between the trimmed V and J ends, which lost 2 bases and 1 base, there was a span of 11 bases. Here the CDR3 reads CASSLIGGPNTEAFF. CDR3 bases: TGTGCCAGCAGCTTAATCGGGGGGCCGAACACTGAAGCTTTCTTT.

The J gene is TRBJ2-2, the V gene TRBV10-1; 7 bases line up with TRBD2. Per germline, CDR1 WNHNN and CDR2 SYGVQD (reference sequence). Trimming cost V 4 bases and J 5 bases; bases outside gene matches: 10. The CDR3 consists of 16 residues. The CDR3 region has the DNA TGCGCCAGCAGTGGTGGGGCGGGAGAAGTAACCGGGGAGCTGTTTTTT. This translates into CASSGGAGEVTGELFF.

This rearrangement joins TRBV5-1 to TRBJ2-3, with 11 positions matching TRBD2. Germline CDR1 and CDR2: SGHRS and YFSETQ. Unmatched junction bases numbered 2, after V lost 0 bases and J lost 5 bases. CDR3 size: 15 residues. CDR3 sequence reads: CASSLVGTSGDTQYF. Here the CDR3 DNA reads TGCGCCAGCAGCTTGGTAGGGACTAGCGGAGATACGCAGTATTTT.

This clone appeared a single time. The rearrangement uses TRBV6-5 and TRBJ1-3; D remains ambiguous. This CDR3 has 16 amino acids. CDR1 is MNHEY, CDR2 SVGAGI, per germline. Trimming removed 0 bases at V and 0 bases at J, with 9 bases between. Here the CDR3 DNA reads TGTGCCAGCAGTTACTCCAGTGTAATCTCTGGAAACACCATATATTTT. This gives the protein CASSYSSVISGNTIYF.

The rearrangement links TRBV3-1 (or the pseudogene TRBV3-2) to TRBJ2-2; 9 positions match TRBD1. The CDR3 runs to 15 residues. With 3 bases clipped from V and 6 bases from J, the junction kept 5 bases outside the gene matches. CDR1 and CDR2 from the germline V gene are LGHDT and YNNKEL (reference sequence). CDR3 loop: CASSQGDRVPGELFF. The CDR3 bases are TGTGCCAGCAGCCAGGGGGACAGGGTTCCCGGGGAGCTGTTTTTT.

This clone appeared a few times. J is TRBJ2-5 and V is TRBV7-8, with D perhaps TRBD2 (6 bases). The CDR3 runs 15 residues. V lost 4 bases and J lost 2, with 14 bases in between. Germline CDR1 reads SGHVS; CDR2 reads FQNEAQ. The CDR3 reads CASSSIADLQETQYF. Written as DNA, the CDR3 is TGTGCCAGCAGCTCCATAGCGGACCTACAAGAGACCCAGTACTTC.

The rearrangement links TRBV6-5 to TRBJ2-7; D call uncertain. V was shortened by 5 bases and J by 5 bases, with 19 bases between the two germline ends. This CDR3 has 15 amino acids. The germline CDR1 and CDR2 sequences are MNHEY and SVGAGI. In nucleotides, the CDR3 is TGTGCCAGCAGTCCCCTCCTTGAAGTAGTAAACGAGCAGTACTTC. Protein: CASSPLLEVVNEQYF.

V is TRBV18 and J is TRBJ2-1; 9 bases map to TRBD2. Per germline, CDR1 KGHSH and CDR2 LQKENI. The CDR3 spans 16 residues. J lost 5 bases, V lost 3 bases, and 8 bases had no gene match. The CDR3 nucleotides read TGTGCCAGCTCACCGGTTGTTATAGCGGGAGACAATGAGCAGTTCTTC. Amino acid sequence: CASSPVVIAGDNEQFF.

The chain links TRBV7-9 to TRBJ2-5; 14 bases fit TRBD2. This CDR3 region has 18 residues. CDR1 and CDR2 from the germline V gene are SEHNR and FQNEAQ (reference sequence). Unmatched junction bases numbered 13, after V lost 5 bases and J lost 5 bases. Here the CDR3 DNA reads TGTGCCAGCAGCCTCGGGACTAGCGGGGGCCCCAGGGTGGAGACCCAGTACTTC. Translation: CASSLGTSGGPRVETQYF.

The CDR3: CSVSIWDSSYEQYF. Here the CDR3 DNA reads TGCAGCGTTTCGATTTGGGACAGCTCCTACGAGCAGTACTTC. V and J are TRBV29-1 and TRBJ2-7; TRBD1 matches 7 bases. This CDR3 is 14 amino acids long. The V segment lost 5 bases and the J segment 0 bases; nucleotides outside the gene matches: 7. CDR1 is SQVTM, CDR2 ANQGSEA, per germline.

The V gene is TRBV12-3 or TRBV12-4, the J gene TRBJ1-5; TRBD1 might be the D (5 bases). The CDR3 contains 12 residues. V shed 5 bases and J shed 7 bases, with 9 bases lying between them. The CDR3 region has the DNA TGTGCCAGCAGTGGGGGGATGCAGCCCCAGCATTTT. It specifies CASSGGMQPQHF.

The genes are TRBV5-8 and TRBJ1-2; no clear D gene. Trimming stripped 2 bases from V and 2 bases from J, with 13 bases between. CDR3 length equals 15 residues. The germline V gene has CDR1 SGHTS and CDR2 YDEGEE. Written as DNA, the CDR3 is TGTGCCAGCAGCTTAGAGCGGACTTCCAACTATGGCTACACCTTC. This sequence encodes CASSLERTSNYGYTF.

The sample holds a few counts of this clone. V usage is TRBV19 and J usage is TRBJ1-1, with D possibly matching TRBD1 (5 bases). CDR3 size: 13 residues. Per the germline V gene, CDR1 is LNHDA and CDR2 is SQIVND (reference sequence). V lost 3 bases and J 6 bases, leaving 11 bases between the germline ends. The DNA of the CDR3 is TGTGCCAGTAGTATGGGGGGATTCCCTGAAGCTTTCTTT. This sequence encodes CASSMGGFPEAFF. Using reference TRBV19 and TRBJ1-1 for the parts outside the CDR3, the full variable domain is DGGITQSPKYLFRKEGQNVTLSCEQNLNHDAMYWYRQDPGQGLRLIYYSQIVNDFQKGDIAEGYSVSREKKESFPLTVTSAQKNPTAFYLCASSMGGFPEAFFGQGTRLTVV.

The rearrangement uses TRBV24-1 and TRBJ2-2, with D possibly being TRBD1 (6 bases). The V gene lost 6 bases and the J gene lost 3 bases, with 10 bases spanning the gap. Germline loops: CDR1 KGHDR, CDR2 SFDVKD. The CDR3 is made up of 14 amino acids. CDR3 in DNA: TGTGCCACCAGTCAACAGGGATACACCGGGGAGCTGTTTTTT. Protein product: CATSQQGYTGELFF.

V gene TRBV6-1 combines with J gene TRBJ2-3, with 8 bases lining up with TRBD2. Unmatched junction bases numbered 9, after V lost 3 bases and J lost 1 base. The CDR3 covers 17 residues. The V gene's germline CDR1 is MNHNS and CDR2 SASEGT. This CDR3 is CASSDWAGAGGTDTQYF. The CDR3 nucleotides are TGTGCCAGCAGTGACTGGGCGGGAGCGGGGGGCACAGATACGCAGTATTTT.

This clone has just one count. The genes are TRBV6-5 and TRBJ1-3; D unresolved. CDR3 length: 13 amino acids. Germline CDR1 and CDR2: MNHEY and SVGAGI. Trimming removed 5 bases from V and 0 bases from J, with 5 bases in between. CDR3 amino acids: CASSQFSGNTIYF. The CDR3 coding sequence is TGTGCCAGCAGTCAATTCTCTGGAAACACCATATATTTT.